This TCR beta chain was documented in a study of regulatory T cells in long-lasting Graves disease. Time point given: newly diagnosed GD, antithyroid drugs for less than 3 months. RNA from PBMCs was the source of the TCR library. HTBI primers from iRepertoire and Arm-PCR of CDR3 regions yielded the TCR beta libraries. TCRdb independently ran MiXCR on the multiplex PCR reads; one entry per CDR3 protein. The table shows about 620,000 distinct CDR3 sequences, with roughly 15% occurring only once. In this sample, this clonotype turned up many times. The same data also contributed to another study, on T cells in Graves' hyperthyroidism and ophthalmopathy.

Sequenced material: peripheral blood mononuclear cells (PBMCs), taken at new diagnosis, from a patient treated with antithyroid drugs. The receptor was derived from a woman in her 30s with Graves disease.

CDR3: CAISAGTEAFF. The CDR3 coding sequence is TGTGCCATCAGTGCAGGGACTGAAGCTTTCTTT. The V and J genes are TRBV10-3 and TRBJ1-1; perhaps TRBD1 as D (5 bases). Per germline, CDR1 ENHRY and CDR2 SYGVKD. The length of the CDR3 is 11 residues. Trimming cost V 4 bases and J 5 bases, with 5 bases left between them.